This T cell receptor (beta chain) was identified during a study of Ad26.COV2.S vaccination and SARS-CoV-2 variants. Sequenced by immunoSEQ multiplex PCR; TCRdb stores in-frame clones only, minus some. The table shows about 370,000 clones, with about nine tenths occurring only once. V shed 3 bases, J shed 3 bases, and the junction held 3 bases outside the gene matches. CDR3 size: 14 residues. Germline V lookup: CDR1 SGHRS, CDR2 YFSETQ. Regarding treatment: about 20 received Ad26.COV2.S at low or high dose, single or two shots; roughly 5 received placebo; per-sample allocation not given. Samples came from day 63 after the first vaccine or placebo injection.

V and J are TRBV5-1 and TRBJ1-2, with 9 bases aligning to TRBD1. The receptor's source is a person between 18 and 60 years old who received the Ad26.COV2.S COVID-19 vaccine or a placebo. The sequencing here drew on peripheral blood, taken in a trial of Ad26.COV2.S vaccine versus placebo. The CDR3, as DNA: TGCGCCAGCAGCTCGGACAGGGGATACTATGGCTACACCTTC. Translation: CASSSDRGYYGYTF.